This T cell receptor beta chain was observed in a study of shared clonotypes between healthy human individuals. A deep-level run was used for the assay. TCRdb's copy holds only in-frame clones and misses some; the assay was immunoSEQ multiplex PCR. This sample has 950,000 to 1,300,000 clones, with about 76% found just once. A few counts support this clone. This CDR3 region has 11 residues. V dropped 5 bases and J dropped 7 bases, with 9 bases sitting between them. The germline CDR1 and CDR2 sequences are SGHVS and FQNEAQ. Donors were healthy HIV-negative adults without recently reported acute infections or vaccinations.

The specimen sequenced was memory CD4+ T cells sorted from blood. Subset reported: CD45RA-negative fraction. This receptor was obtained from a man between 18 and 29 years old in good health. This chain links TRBV7-8 with TRBJ2-7; no definite D call. CDR3 amino acids: CASSPTREQYF. The CDR3 nucleotides read TGTGCCAGCAGCCCCACGCGGGAGCAGTACTTC.